The TCR beta chain described here comes from a study of identical twins. Template switching added a universal primer binding site, and final cDNA carried unique molecular identifiers. TCRdb used MiXCR to reprocess the 5' RACE reads, holding one entry per CDR3 protein. Of hundreds of thousands of distinct CDR3 sequences listed, 6.1% are singletons. Study observations and caveats: Modeled out-of-frame TCR alpha sharing in monozygotic twins fell below observed levels.

There are many counts of this clonotype. Antigen: not known. The source is a man aged 18 to 35 in good health. Sequenced material: naive T cells sorted from blood.

The CDR3 DNA reads TGCAGTGCCGACGACAGGTACTACGAGCAGTACTTC. Protein sequence: CSADDRYYEQYF. This chain links TRBV20-1 with TRBJ2-7; D is possibly TRBD1 (6 bases). The CDR3 consists of 12 residues. V lost 6 bases and J lost 3, with 12 bases in between. CDR1 and CDR2 from the germline V gene are DFQATT and SNEGSKA (reference sequence).